A single sample is the source of the 27 T cell receptor beta chains below, sequenced in a study of post-analysis software for immune sequencing data. These TCRs are of unknown antigen specificity. Whole-study findings and limits: Controls showed lower frequencies than patients for 4 or 5 TRBV segments, and TRBV5-6, TRBV5-1 and TRBV20-1 were among these.

The TCR beta cDNA libraries carried unique molecular identifiers. TCRdb reprocessed the PCR reads via MiXCR and lists one record per CDR3 protein. Of about 460,000 distinct CDR3 sequences detected, around 40% appear once; the ten largest clones hold around an eighth. The specimen was blood. The receptors here all came from a girl under 18 with multiple sclerosis.

This clonotype was recorded only once. This chain connects TRBV18 to TRBJ1-1; D is unclear. This CDR3 region has 18 residues. Germline CDR1 and CDR2: KGHSH and LQKENI. The V end was cut by 1 base, the J end by 0 bases, with 18 bases between. The CDR3 DNA reads as TGTGCCAGCTCACCACGCCTACAACCCTCGGAGATGAACACTGAAGCTTTCTTT. Translation: CASSPRLQPSEMNTEAFF.

V gene TRBV18 combines with J gene TRBJ1-6; 9 bases match TRBD1. The V and J ends lost 1 base and 10 bases, in that order; junction bases with no gene match: 5. The CDR3 extends over 15 amino acids. Germline assignment: CDR1 KGHSH and CDR2 LQKENI. CDR3 nucleotide sequence: TGTGCCAGCTCACCACAGGGACAGGGCGGATCACCCCTCCACTTT. This codes for CASSPQGQGGSPLHF.

This chain uses TRBV3-1 with TRBJ2-6; no reliable D call. Trimming stripped 0 bases from V and 4 bases from J, with 4 bases between. CDR1 and CDR2 from the germline V gene are LGHDT and YNNKEL (reference sequence). CDR3 length equals 14 residues. CDR3 region: CASSQDFGANVLTF. In nucleotides, the CDR3 is TGTGCCAGCAGCCAAGATTTCGGGGCCAACGTCCTGACTTTC. The whole variable domain, filled in from reference TRBV3-1 and TRBJ2-6, reads DTAVSQTPKYLVTQMGNDKSIKCEQNLGHDTMYWYKQDSKKFLKIMFSYNNKELIINETVPNRFSPKSPDKAHLNLHINSLELGDSAVYFCASSQDFGANVLTFGAGSRLTVL.

The V call is TRBV4-1, the J call TRBJ1-2; D is unresolved. The CDR3 totals 11 residues. V shed 5 bases and J shed 7 bases, with 8 bases lying between them. CDR1 is MGHRA and CDR2 is YSYEKL in the germline V gene. CDR3 DNA: TGCGCCAGCAGCGTCCTGGGTGGCTACACCTTC. This gives the protein CASSVLGGYTF.

This rearrangement joins TRBV7-2 to TRBJ2-5; 10 nucleotides agree with TRBD2. After removal of 5 bases from V and 11 bases from J, the junction contained 20 bases not matched to a gene. The CDR3 loop spans 17 amino acids. Germline V gene lookup returns CDR1 SGHTA and CDR2 FQGNSA. The CDR3 loop reads CASSLRGAGGLANEQYF. CDR3 nucleotides: TGTGCCAGCAGCCTCAGGGGAGCGGGGGGGCTAGCAAATGAGCAGTACTTC. Based on the CDR3 plus reference TRBV7-2 and TRBJ2-5, the full variable domain is GAGVSQSPSNKVTEKGKDVELRCDPISGHTALYWYRQSLGQGLEFLIYFQGNSAPDKSGLPSDRFSAERTGGSVSTLTIQRTQQEDSAVYLCASSLRGAGGLANEQYFGPGTRLLVL.

J is TRBJ2-3 and V is TRBV20-1; a possible D gene is TRBD2 (5 bases). V was shortened by 3 bases and J by 8 bases, with 21 bases between the two germline ends. The CDR3 runs to 15 residues. Germline assignment: CDR1 DFQATT and CDR2 SNEGSKA (reference sequence). This CDR3 reads CSASEPSSSPVTQYF. The CDR3 DNA is TGCAGTGCTAGTGAGCCTAGCTCCTCCCCAGTTACGCAGTATTTT.

Only a few counts were recorded for this clonotype. This rearrangement joins TRBV4-1 to TRBJ2-3, with 10 positions matching TRBD2. V lost 0 bases and J lost 6; bases outside the gene matches: 6. This CDR3 spans 16 amino acids. Germline V gene data show CDR1 as MGHRA and CDR2 as YSYEKL. In DNA form, the CDR3 reads TGCGCCAGCAGCCAAGATCCCCTAGCGGGAGTGGATACGCAGTATTTT. This sequence encodes CASSQDPLAGVDTQYF.

This chain links TRBV4-2 with TRBJ2-7, with 8 bases that match TRBD2. Germline-derived CDR1 and CDR2 are LGHNA and YNFKEQ. V was pared by 1 base and J by 1 base, with 3 bases of the junction left unmatched. This CDR3 is built from 15 residues. This CDR3 reads CASSQAGGRSYEQYF. In DNA, the CDR3 is TGTGCCAGCAGCCAAGCGGGGGGGCGATCCTACGAGCAGTACTTC.

This chain uses TRBV4-3 with TRBJ2-1, with D possibly TRBD2 on 6 matching bases. The germline V gene encodes CDR1 LGHNA and CDR2 YSLEER. The length of the CDR3 is 15 residues. V was shortened by 0 bases and J by 5 bases, with 11 bases between the two germline ends. The CDR3 region has the DNA TGCGCCAGCAGCCAAGATCGCGGGGCTAACAATGAGCAGTTCTTC. Amino acid sequence: CASSQDRGANNEQFF.

This chain joins TRBV6-6 and TRBJ2-1, with D maybe TRBD2 (6 bases). This CDR3 has 15 amino acids. With 7 bases removed from V and 1 base from J, the gap between germline ends came to 14 bases. Looked up from germline, CDR1 is MNHNY and CDR2 is SVGAGI (reference sequence). This CDR3 reads CASTRMEGSYNEQFF. CDR3 nucleotides: TGTGCCAGCACGAGGATGGAGGGATCCTACAATGAGCAGTTCTTC.

V gene TRBV6-5 combines with J gene TRBJ2-1; tentatively, D is TRBD1 or TRBD2 (5 bases each). This CDR3 region has 15 residues. Germline CDR1 MNHEY, CDR2 SVGAGI. V gave up 2 bases and J gave up 2 bases, with 10 bases separating them. CDR3 loop: CASSYGASPYNEQFF. CDR3 in DNA: TGTGCCAGCAGTTACGGGGCTAGCCCCTACAATGAGCAGTTCTTC.

As regards this clonotype: One junction end disagrees with the germline gene, perhaps due to a read error. The J gene is TRBJ2-4, the V gene TRBV10-3; unclear D gene. TRBJ2-7 matches the DNA end more closely, so the J call is doubtful. Germline V CDR1 and CDR2: ENHRY, SYGVKD. This CDR3 has 15 amino acids. Here the CDR3 DNA reads TGTACCATCAGTGAGTCGATCGGCAAATCCTACGAGCAGTACTTC. It specifies CTISESIGKSYEQYF.

The chain has TRBV20-1 and TRBJ2-3, with TRBD2 matching 9 bases. CDR3 size: 16 residues. With 0 bases clipped from V and 0 bases from J, the junction kept 4 bases outside the gene matches. Germline values: CDR1 DFQATT, CDR2 SNEGSKA (reference sequence). CDR3 region: CSARDASGTSTDTQYF. In DNA form, the CDR3 reads TGCAGTGCTAGAGATGCTAGCGGGACGAGCACAGATACGCAGTATTTT.

Worth noting for this clonotype: At one end, the junction sequence differs from germline, possibly due to a read error. The J gene is TRBJ2-5, the V gene TRBV7-7, with 8 bases identical to TRBD2. This CDR3 is 14 amino acids long. The germline gives CDR1 SSHAT, CDR2 FNYEAQ (reference sequence). CDR3 amino acids: CASSFSGRVETQYF. Written as DNA, the CDR3 is TGTGCTAGCAGTTTCAGCGGGAGAGTGGAGACTCAGTACTTC.

V is TRBV20-1 and J is TRBJ1-2, with D possibly matching TRBD1 (5 bases). CDR1 DFQATT and CDR2 SNEGSKA come from the germline V gene (reference sequence). Trimming stripped 2 bases from V and 2 bases from J, with 15 bases between. This CDR3 has 15 amino acids. In DNA, the CDR3 is TGCAGTGCTAGATTCAGATGGGACGGCAACTATGGCTACACCTTC. Its protein product is CSARFRWDGNYGYTF.

The chain combines TRBV5-1 with TRBJ2-1; 8 bases line up with TRBD2. Germline CDR1 is SGHRS and CDR2 is YFSETQ. V was clipped by 3 bases and J by 4 bases; unmatched bases: 6. The CDR3 totals 15 residues. The CDR3 region is CASSSELAEYNEQFF. The DNA of the CDR3 is TGCGCCAGCAGCTCGGAACTAGCGGAGTACAATGAGCAGTTCTTC.

The chain combines TRBV5-1 with TRBJ1-5; weak D call: TRBD1 (6 bases). V shed 5 bases and J shed 1 base, with 13 bases lying between them. Germline values: CDR1 SGHRS, CDR2 YFSETQ. The CDR3 totals 15 residues. The CDR3 DNA is TGCGCCAGCAGTAAGGGGGGGGCGAGCAATCAGCCCCAGCATTTT. Amino acid sequence: CASSKGGASNQPQHF.

The gene calls are TRBV4-1 and TRBJ2-1, with TRBD2 matching 10 bases. J gave up 0 bases and V 1 base, and 0 bases lay outside the gene matches. The CDR3 spans 16 residues. Germline CDR1 MGHRA, CDR2 YSYEKL. The CDR3 here is CASSQGTSGSYNEQFF. Written as DNA, the CDR3 is TGCGCCAGCAGCCAAGGGACTAGCGGCTCCTACAATGAGCAGTTCTTC.

This chain joins TRBV20-1 and TRBJ1-1; D unclear. V shed 7 bases and J shed 3 bases, with 15 bases lying between them. The CDR3 sequence is 13 residues long. CDR1 is DFQATT and CDR2 is SNEGSKA in the germline V gene (reference sequence). Here the CDR3 reads CSVRETSDTEAFF. The CDR3 DNA sequence: TGCAGTGTACGGGAGACGAGCGACACTGAAGCTTTCTTT.

The gene calls are TRBV20-1 and TRBJ2-1; 8 bases match TRBD2. The CDR3 sequence is 16 residues long. Germline V lookup: CDR1 DFQATT, CDR2 SNEGSKA (reference sequence). V shed 3 bases, J shed 8 bases, and the junction held 15 bases outside the gene matches. The CDR3 loop is CSARNKDGRASYEQFF. CDR3 nucleotide sequence: TGCAGTGCTAGGAACAAGGACGGGAGGGCGTCGTATGAGCAGTTCTTC.

There are many counts of this clonotype. The rearrangement links TRBV9 to TRBJ2-5, with a possible D match to TRBD2 (6 bases). This CDR3 comprises 13 residues. From germline, CDR1 is SGDLS and CDR2 YYNGEE. V was trimmed by 6 bases and J by 5 bases, leaving 14 bases between them. The CDR3 nucleotides read TGTGCCAGCACTCGGGAACGGGAGGAGACCCAGTACTTC. Its protein is CASTREREETQYF.

This clonotype was counted only a few times. The chain carries TRBV20-1 and TRBJ2-7, with TRBD2 as a possible D gene (8 bases). This CDR3 comprises 18 residues. Trimming pared 0 bases from V and 3 bases from J, leaving 24 bases between. Germline values: CDR1 DFQATT, CDR2 SNEGSKA (reference sequence). CDR3 residues: CSARDAQGGLAGLYEQYF. CDR3 nucleotide sequence: TGCAGTGCTAGAGACGCCCAAGGGGGCCTAGCGGGTCTCTACGAGCAGTACTTC.

The J gene is TRBJ2-1, the V gene TRBV5-1; 7 nucleotides match TRBD2. V shed 2 bases and J 9 bases; nucleotides not matched to a gene: 5. Germline V gives CDR1 SGHRS, CDR2 YFSETQ. The CDR3 contains 13 residues. CDR3 loop: CASSFRRESEQFF. Here the CDR3 DNA reads TGCGCCAGCAGCTTTCGGCGGGAGAGTGAGCAGTTCTTC.

This clonotype has just a few counts. This chain connects TRBV7-2 to TRBJ2-3; D is perhaps TRBD2 (5 bases). CDR3 length equals 15 residues. CDR1 and CDR2 from the germline V gene are SGHTA and FQGNSA. With 4 bases removed from V and 1 base from J, the gap between germline ends came to 12 bases. CDR3 sequence: CASSSGGRRTDTQYF. DNA of the CDR3: TGTGCCAGCAGCTCTGGCGGGCGACGCACAGATACGCAGTATTTT.

The V call is TRBV7-2, the J call TRBJ2-4; no reliable D call. The CDR3 length is 15 residues. Germline V gene data show CDR1 as SGHTA and CDR2 as FQGNSA. Trimming removed 5 bases from V and 0 bases from J, with 11 bases in between. The CDR3 DNA reads TGTGCCAGCAGCCCATACATCTTAGCCAAAAACATTCAGTACTTC. Encoded protein: CASSPYILAKNIQYF.

The table lists this clonotype with a few counts. This chain connects TRBV7-2 to TRBJ1-5; D unclear. The length of the CDR3 is 14 residues. Germline CDR1 reads SGHTA; CDR2 reads FQGNSA. The ends were cut back, 0 bases at V and 3 bases at J, with 6 bases in the middle. DNA of the CDR3: TGTGCCAGCAGCTTAGCACAGTTCAATCAGCCCCAGCATTTT. As protein: CASSLAQFNQPQHF.

The V and J genes are TRBV15 and TRBJ2-1; 8 nucleotides align to TRBD2. Germline values: CDR1 LNHNV, CDR2 YYDKDF (reference sequence). The V and J ends lost 1 base and 5 bases, in that order; junction bases with no gene match: 4. The CDR3 loop spans 15 amino acids. This chain's CDR3 is CATSRGREGHNEQFF. The DNA of the CDR3 is TGTGCCACCAGCAGAGGTCGGGAGGGACACAATGAGCAGTTCTTC.